The next 21 T cell receptor beta chains were all read from a single sample in a study of shared clonotypes between healthy human individuals. Here immunoSEQ multiplex PCR was the method, and the copy in TCRdb shows in-frame clones only, minus some. The sample holds some 550,000 clones, approximately 97% seen once. Sequencing was performed on naive CD4+ T cells sorted from blood. As for subset: CD45RA+ positively selected. These receptors originate from a woman in her thirties in good health.

The V call is TRBV7-9, the J call TRBJ2-1, with D possibly TRBD2 on 5 matching bases. Trimming pared 11 bases from V and 0 bases from J, leaving 17 bases between. The CDR3 has 15 residues. Germline V gene sequence: CDR1 SEHNR, CDR2 FQNEAQ (reference sequence). The CDR3 protein is CAGQPSGSSYNEQFF. CDR3 nucleotide sequence: TGTGCCGGTCAACCGAGCGGCAGCTCCTACAATGAGCAGTTCTTC.

This rearrangement joins TRBV5-1 to TRBJ2-2, with D possibly being TRBD2 (5 bases). CDR1 and CDR2 (germline): SGHRS, YFSETQ. The CDR3 has 15 residues. V gave up 2 bases and J gave up 6 bases, with 14 bases separating them. The CDR3 region is CASSFATTFSGELFF. The CDR3 bases are TGCGCCAGCAGCTTTGCGACTACATTTTCCGGGGAGCTGTTTTTT.

In DNA form, the CDR3 reads TGTGCCAGCAGTTTAGGCAGGGTCAGTTACGAGCAGTACTTC. It codes for CASSLGRVSYEQYF. This chain uses TRBV27 with TRBJ2-7; a possible D gene is TRBD1 (5 bases). CDR3 length: 14 amino acids. Per the germline V gene, CDR1 is MNHEY and CDR2 is SMNVEV (reference sequence). Trimming took off 2 bases at V and 4 bases at J, with 12 bases between the two ends.

The CDR3 sequence: CASRSADREAETQYF. The CDR3 DNA is TGTGCCAGCAGGTCCGCTGACAGGGAGGCCGAGACCCAGTACTTC. The V call is TRBV6-6, the J call TRBJ2-5, with D maybe TRBD1 (7 bases). The CDR3 extends over 15 amino acids. V dropped 6 bases and J dropped 5 bases, with 19 bases sitting between them. Germline lookup yields CDR1 MNHNY and CDR2 SVGAGI (reference sequence).

This chain connects TRBV18 to TRBJ2-3, with D tentatively TRBD1 (6 bases). The CDR3 totals 16 residues. With 6 bases removed from V and 0 bases from J, the gap between germline ends came to 16 bases. Germline V gene data show CDR1 as KGHSH and CDR2 as LQKENI. CDR3 sequence (DNA): TGTGCCAGCTCGTCCGAGACAGGCTTCAGCACAGATACGCAGTATTTT. Encoded protein: CASSSETGFSTDTQYF.

V and J are TRBV7-2 and TRBJ2-1; D unclear. Germline CDR1 is SGHTA and CDR2 is FQGNSA. The CDR3 is 14 amino acids. Between the trimmed V and J ends, which lost 2 bases and 5 bases, there was a span of 10 bases. In DNA form, the CDR3 reads TGTGCCAGCAGCTTATTACCCAGCAACAATGAGCAGTTCTTC. This gives the protein CASSLLPSNNEQFF.

J is TRBJ2-1 and V is TRBV27, with 9 bases identical to TRBD1. The CDR3 is 12 amino acids. V lost 6 bases to trimming and J lost 7 bases; unmatched junction nucleotides: 1. Germline V gene data show CDR1 as MNHEY and CDR2 as SMNVEV (reference sequence). The CDR3 DNA sequence: TGTGCCAGCAGCGGACAGGGGAATGAGCAGTTCTTC. It translates to CASSGQGNEQFF.

The chain links TRBV18 to TRBJ1-5; the match to TRBD1 covers 7 bases. The junction had 7 bases not matched to a gene; V was cut back by 8 bases and J by 3 bases. The CDR3 contains 14 residues. Germline V lookup: CDR1 KGHSH, CDR2 LQKENI. The CDR3 protein is CASTPTGTNQPQHF. In DNA form, the CDR3 reads TGTGCCAGCACCCCGACAGGGACCAATCAGCCCCAGCATTTT.

Concerning this clone: The identical CDR3 is also encoded by other nucleotide sequences in the sample. This sequence joins TRBV7-9 and TRBJ2-3, with D perhaps matching TRBD2 (6 bases). CDR3 size: 15 residues. Germline CDR1 SEHNR, CDR2 FQNEAQ (reference sequence). The germline V and J ends were trimmed by 4 bases and 0 bases, with 11 bases remaining between them. CDR3 bases: TGTGCCAGCAGCTCGGGACTTGCTAGCACAGATACGCAGTATTTT. Translating gives CASSSGLASTDTQYF.

This clone appeared once. V gene TRBV5-1 combines with J gene TRBJ2-7, with D perhaps given as TRBD1 or TRBD2 (5 bases each). Germline V gives CDR1 SGHRS, CDR2 YFSETQ. V shed 4 bases and J shed 2 bases, with 19 bases lying between them. The CDR3 has 16 amino acids. CDR3 DNA sequence: TGCGCCAGCAGCCTCTCCCGGGACCCCGTAGCCTACGAGCAGTACTTC. This sequence encodes CASSLSRDPVAYEQYF. Drawing the rest from reference TRBV5-1 and TRBJ2-7, the complete variable domain is KAGVTQTPRYLIKTRGQQVTLSCSPISGHRSVSWYQQTPGQGLQFLFEYFSETQRNKGNFPGRFSGRQFSNSRSEMNVSTLELGDSALYLCASSLSRDPVAYEQYFGPGTRLTVT.

The rearrangement joins TRBV23-1 to TRBJ2-3, with D possibly matching TRBD1 (6 bases). TRBV23-1 is an ORF, with its function uncertain. The germline V and J ends were trimmed by 0 bases and 2 bases, with 9 bases remaining between them. The CDR3 has 15 residues. Here the CDR3 DNA reads TGCGCCAGCAGTCAATCGGACAGAAACACAGATACGCAGTATTTT. This gives the protein CASSQSDRNTDTQYF.

The V and J genes are TRBV4-1 and TRBJ2-7; 8 bases fit TRBD1. This CDR3 region has 15 residues. V gave up 2 bases and J gave up 2 bases; unmatched junction bases: 5. Germline lookup yields CDR1 MGHRA and CDR2 YSYEKL. CDR3 sequence reads: CASSQTGTGAYEQYF. DNA of the CDR3: TGCGCCAGCAGCCAAACCGGGACAGGTGCCTACGAGCAGTACTTC.

This clone was counted a single time. The V and J genes are TRBV11-2 and TRBJ2-1, with 8 positions matching TRBD2. The trim removed 1 base at V and 4 bases at J, leaving 12 bases unmatched. The CDR3 runs to 18 residues. Looked up from germline, CDR1 is SGHAT and CDR2 is FQNNGV. In DNA, the CDR3 is TGTGCCAGCAGCTTAGGAGGGAGGTCCCTAGCGGGTTACAATGAGCAGTTCTTC. It encodes CASSLGGRSLAGYNEQFF. Full variable domain (rest looked up from reference TRBV11-2 and TRBJ2-1): EAGVAQSPRYKIIEKRQSVAFWCNPISGHATLYWYQQILGQGPKLLIQFQNNGVVDDSQLPKDRFSAERLKGVDSTLKIQPAKLEDSAVYLCASSLGGRSLAGYNEQFFGPGTRLTVL.

The chain combines TRBV5-4 with TRBJ2-7, with TRBD2 matching over 12 bases. CDR1 is SGHNT and CDR2 is YYREEE in the germline V gene (reference sequence). The trim removed 0 bases at V and 5 bases at J, leaving 0 bases unmatched. There are 14 residues in the CDR3. The CDR3 sequence is CASSLGLAGDEQYF. The CDR3 region has the DNA TGTGCCAGCAGCTTGGGACTAGCGGGAGACGAGCAGTACTTC.

V usage is TRBV2 and J usage is TRBJ1-2; D possibly corresponds to TRBD1 (6 bases). Deletions cut 9 bases from V and 0 bases from J, with 17 bases between. This CDR3 region has 15 residues. CDR1 and CDR2 from the germline V gene are SNHLY and FYNNEI. As DNA, the CDR3 is TGTGCCAGACAAACCCCGGAGGGGGCTAACTATGGCTACACCTTC. Protein product: CARQTPEGANYGYTF.

The V and J genes are TRBV11-3 and TRBJ2-6, with D possibly being TRBD1 (6 bases). This CDR3 is 17 amino acids long. From germline, CDR1 is SGHNT and CDR2 YENEEA. V shed 5 bases and J shed 0 bases, with 14 bases lying between them. CDR3 sequence: CASSLAGGSSGANVLTF. For the CDR3, the DNA is TGTGCCAGCAGCCTCGCTGGGGGCAGCTCTGGGGCCAACGTCCTGACTTTC.

The rearrangement joins TRBV2 to TRBJ2-3, with D hard to call. This CDR3 is 12 amino acids long. Germline values: CDR1 SNHLY, CDR2 FYNNEI. The germline V and J ends were trimmed by 6 bases and 3 bases, with 7 bases remaining between them. Written as DNA, the CDR3 is TGTGCCAGCAGGGGGTTAACAGATACGCAGTATTTT. Translation gives CASRGLTDTQYF. Based on the CDR3 plus reference TRBV2 and TRBJ2-3, the full variable domain is EPEVTQTPSHQVTQMGQEVILRCVPISNHLYFYWYRQILGQKVEFLVSFYNNEISEKSEIFDDQFSVERPDGSNFTLKIRSTKLEDSAMYFCASRGLTDTQYFGPGTRLTVL.

This chain joins TRBV28 and TRBJ2-7; 12 bases line up with TRBD2. V shed 3 bases and J 3 bases; nucleotides not matched to a gene: 12. This CDR3 has 18 residues. CDR1 is MDHEN, CDR2 SYDVKM, per germline. CDR3 loop: CASSLLSGLAGGNYEQYF. For the CDR3, the DNA is TGTGCCAGCAGTTTGCTTTCAGGGCTAGCGGGAGGGAACTACGAGCAGTACTTC.

V gene TRBV5-1 combines with J gene TRBJ2-7; possible D gene TRBD1, 5 bases. V shed 4 bases and J shed 0 bases, with 5 bases lying between them. The germline V gene has CDR1 SGHRS and CDR2 YFSETQ. This CDR3 contains 12 residues. The CDR3 DNA reads TGCGCCAGCAGCGACAGCTCCTACGAGCAGTACTTC. As protein: CASSDSSYEQYF.

This clone appeared a single time. The chain joins TRBV2 to TRBJ2-1; 9 nucleotides agree with TRBD2. The CDR3 consists of 13 residues. CDR1 is SNHLY and CDR2 is FYNNEI in the germline V gene. With V trimmed by 8 bases and J by 9 bases, 8 bases remained unmatched. The CDR3 loop reads CASCPSGIGEQFF. The CDR3 coding sequence is TGTGCCAGCTGCCCTAGCGGGATTGGTGAGCAGTTCTTC.

The chain is built from TRBV15 and TRBJ2-7; 8 positions match TRBD1. With 4 bases clipped from V and 5 bases from J, the junction kept 7 bases outside the gene matches. The length of the CDR3 is 14 residues. CDR1 and CDR2 from the germline V gene are LNHNV and YYDKDF (reference sequence). The chain's CDR3 is CATSKGQEFNEQYF. The CDR3 nucleotides are TGTGCCACCAGCAAGGGACAGGAGTTCAACGAGCAGTACTTC.